This is a list of T cell receptor beta chains from one sample in a study of T cell responses to AZD1222 COVID-19 vaccine. The assay was immunoSEQ multiplex PCR, and TCRdb's table has in-frame clones only and misses some. The sample consists of 160,000 or so clones, 75% to 95% of them appearing once. The starting material was peripheral blood, obtained on day 0 of AZD1222 vaccination. Receptors originate from an adult in good health. CDR3s include the opening cysteine and the closing phenylalanine or tryptophan. D genes are given only for firm matches. Clone sizes are given selectively: once, few, many, or a class where the clone is expanded.

.	TRBJ2-1	TRBV5-1	TRBD2	CASSDPSGGEQFF	TGCGCCAGCAGCGATCCTAGCGGGGGTGAGCAGTTCTTC
.	TRBJ1-6	TRBV7-9	.	CASSPRPSSYNSPLHF	TGTGCCAGCAGCCCCCGGCCGAGCTCCTATAATTCACCCCTCCACTTT
.	TRBJ1-1	TRBV7-9	TRBD1	CASSINPGQGMNTEAFF	TGTGCCAGCAGCATCAACCCGGGACAGGGAATGAACACTGAAGCTTTCTTT
.	TRBJ1-5	TRBV28	.	CASSLEEVHF	TGTGCCAGCAGTTTAGAGGAAGTTCATTTT
.	TRBJ1-1	TRBV18	.	CASSPVFRLSGTEAFF	TGTGCCAGCTCACCAGTTTTTCGGTTGTCCGGCACTGAAGCTTTCTTT
.	TRBJ2-2	TRBV4-3	TRBD2	CASSQAGLAGNTGELFF	TGCGCCAGCAGCCAGGCTGGACTAGCGGGCAACACCGGGGAGCTGTTTTTT
.	TRBJ1-5	TRBV2	.	CASSEPGVWTQHF	TGTGCCAGCAGTGAGCCAGGGGTTTGGACCCAGCATTTT
.	TRBJ1-5	TRBV5-1	.	CASSSIDKNSNQPQHF	TGCGCCAGCAGCTCGATAGACAAGAATAGCAATCAGCCCCAGCATTTT
.	TRBJ2-1	TRBV6-5	.	CASTIGTGHYNEQFF	TGTGCCAGCACCATAGGGACCGGGCACTACAATGAGCAGTTCTTC
.	TRBJ2-7	TRBV27	.	CASSLSARGGEQYF	TGTGCCAGCAGTTTATCGGCCAGGGGAGGCGAGCAGTACTTC
.	TRBJ1-1	TRBV6-2/TRBV6-3	.	CASSYRALIGAFF	TGTGCCAGCAGTTACAGGGCGTTGATAGGAGCTTTCTTT
.	TRBJ2-2	TRBV24-1	.	CATSEGTGELFF	TGTGCCACCAGTGAGGGGACCGGGGAGCTGTTTTTT
.	TRBJ2-7	TRBV28	.	CASRTPQTGDNSYEQYF	TGTGCCAGCAGAACACCTCAGACAGGAGACAATTCCTACGAGCAGTACTTC
.	TRBJ1-5	TRBV5-1	.	CASSLWGDGNQPQHF	TGCGCCAGCAGCTTGTGGGGTGATGGCAATCAGCCCCAGCATTTT
.	TRBJ1-5	TRBV27	.	CASSYTYNQPQHF	TGTGCCAGCAGTTACACATACAATCAGCCCCAGCATTTT
.	TRBJ2-3	TRBV12-5	TRBD1	CASGLETGGLTDTQYF	TGTGCTAGTGGTTTAGAAACAGGGGGCCTCACAGATACGCAGTATTTT
.	TRBJ2-3	TRBV5-4	.	CASSAGGLLGDTQYF	TGTGCCAGCAGCGCCGGGGGTTTACTGGGAGATACGCAGTATTTT
once	TRBJ2-1	TRBV25-1	.	CASSTPQSSYNEQFF	TGTGCCAGCAGTACCCCACAGAGCTCCTACAATGAGCAGTTCTTC
once	TRBJ1-1	TRBV9	TRBD1	CASSSPGTGENTEAFF	TGTGCCAGCAGCAGTCCCGGGACAGGGGAGAACACTGAAGCTTTCTTT
once	TRBJ2-7	TRBV29-1	TRBD2	CSVIESGRASYEQYF	TGCAGCGTTATCGAGAGCGGGAGGGCCTCCTACGAGCAGTACTTC
.	TRBJ2-2	TRBV7-3	.	CASSLRGNTGELFF	TGTGCCAGCAGCTTAAGGGGAAACACCGGGGAGCTGTTTTTT
few	TRBJ2-2	TRBV7-9	.	CASSVRTVWAGELFF	TGTGCCAGCAGCGTACGGACAGTTTGGGCCGGGGAGCTGTTTTTT
.	TRBJ1-2	TRBV5-1	.	CASSLGQAYNGYTF	TGCGCCAGCAGCTTGGGACAGGCCTATAATGGCTACACCTTC
.	TRBJ1-1	TRBV28	TRBD1	CASREQGVGEAFF	TGTGCCAGCAGGGAGCAGGGGGTAGGTGAAGCTTTCTTT
.	TRBJ2-3	TRBV24-1	TRBD1	CATSLAPGTGTDTQYF	TGTGCCACCAGCCTGGCCCCCGGGACAGGCACAGATACGCAGTATTTT
few	TRBJ2-7	TRBV6-2/TRBV6-3	.	CASSYPRGTSYEQYF	TGTGCCAGCAGTTACCCACGCGGCACAAGTTACGAGCAGTACTTC
.	TRBJ1-3	TRBV28	.	CASRPRTSTGNTIYF	TGTGCCAGCAGACCTAGGACAAGTACTGGAAACACCATATATTTT
.	TRBJ2-5	TRBV2	.	CASSEFEDLQRETQYF	TGTGCCAGCAGTGAATTTGAAGACTTACAGCGGGAGACCCAGTACTTC
once	TRBJ2-7	TRBV6-2/TRBV6-3	TRBD2	CASNPAGISYEQYF	TGTGCCAGCAACCCAGCGGGAATCTCCTACGAGCAGTACTTC
.	TRBJ2-3	TRBV7-2	.	CASSFKPGLPKDTQYF	TGTGCCAGCAGCTTTAAACCGGGCCTCCCTAAGGATACGCAGTATTTT
few	TRBJ1-6	TRBV2	TRBD1	CASSRTGSSYNSPLHF	TGTGCCAGCAGTAGGACAGGGAGCTCCTATAATTCACCCCTCCACTTT
.	TRBJ1-2	TRBV7-9	.	CASSLSRAAPNYGYTF	TGTGCCAGCAGCTTATCCCGGGCAGCCCCTAACTATGGCTACACCTTC
.	TRBJ1-2	TRBV2	.	CASSDPGASRNYGYTF	TGTGCCAGCAGTGACCCAGGGGCGAGCCGTAACTATGGCTACACCTTC
.	TRBJ2-7	TRBV7-2	.	CASSLSGTPTYYGQYF	TGTGCCAGCAGCCTATCCGGGACGCCAACTTACTACGGGCAGTACTTC
.	TRBJ2-7	TRBV6-2/TRBV6-3	.	CASGSGTTDEQYF	TGTGCCAGCGGTTCCGGGACAACCGACGAGCAGTACTTC
once	TRBJ2-5	TRBV2	.	CASSSRRGQETQYF	TGTGCCAGCAGTTCAAGGCGGGGCCAAGAGACCCAGTACTTC
.	TRBJ1-1	TRBV27	.	CASSFRGAGDTEAFF	TGTGCCAGCAGTTTCCGGGGCGCTGGGGACACTGAAGCTTTCTTT
.	TRBJ2-5	TRBV18	.	CASSPPSREQETQYF	TGTGCCAGCTCACCACCCTCCAGGGAGCAAGAGACCCAGTACTTC
.	TRBJ2-7	TRBV4-1	.	CASSQEVRTYEQYF	TGCGCCAGCAGCCAAGAGGTCAGGACCTACGAGCAGTACTTC
once	TRBJ2-7	TRBV12-2	.	CASRSARGEPYEQYF	TGTGCAAGTCGCTCGGCAAGGGGCGAGCCCTACGAGCAGTACTTC
.	TRBJ2-5	TRBV6-5	.	CATGDGETQYF	TGTGCCACAGGGGACGGGGAGACCCAGTACTTC
.	TRBJ2-1	TRBV19	TRBD2	CASSISSGRAVEQFF	TGTGCCAGTAGTATATCTAGCGGGAGGGCCGTTGAGCAGTTCTTC
.	TRBJ1-5	TRBV2	TRBD1	CASSEWTGQEQPQHF	TGTGCCAGCAGCGAATGGACAGGTCAGGAGCAGCCCCAGCATTTT
.	TRBJ1-2	TRBV28	TRBD1	CASTLGDRIEFGYTF	TGTGCCAGCACCCTAGGGGACAGGATTGAATTTGGCTACACCTTC
.	TRBJ1-5	TRBV7-2	.	CASSLVSGVNQPQHF	TGTGCCAGCAGCTTAGTATCCGGGGTCAATCAGCCCCAGCATTTT
few	TRBJ2-3	TRBV10-3	TRBD1	CAIKGAFPTDTQYF	TGTGCCATCAAGGGGGCCTTCCCCACAGATACGCAGTATTTT
.	TRBJ2-1	TRBV10-3	TRBD2	CAIRTSGNGNEQFF	TGTGCCATCAGGACTAGCGGGAATGGCAATGAGCAGTTCTTC
.	TRBJ2-7	TRBV4-1	.	CASSQLQGPYEQYF	TGCGCCAGCAGCCAGTTACAGGGACCCTACGAGCAGTACTTC
.	TRBJ2-1	TRBV7-6	TRBD1	CASSPFTGAEQFF	TGTGCCAGCAGCCCGTTCACAGGGGCTGAGCAGTTCTTC
.	TRBJ2-1	TRBV2	TRBD1	CASGTGYEQFF	TGTGCCAGCGGGACAGGGTATGAGCAGTTCTTC
.	TRBJ2-7	TRBV5-6	.	CASSFIDGYEQYF	TGTGCCAGCAGCTTCATTGACGGGTACGAGCAGTACTTC
.	TRBJ1-2	TRBV7-2	TRBD1	CASSLTGTGDYGYTF	TGTGCCAGCAGCTTAACCGGGACAGGGGACTATGGCTACACCTTC
.	TRBJ2-1	TRBV6-5	TRBD2	CASSYSASGRAHEQFF	TGTGCCAGCAGTTACTCGGCTAGCGGGAGAGCCCATGAGCAGTTCTTC
.	TRBJ2-7	TRBV19	TRBD2	CASSIAPGLAGEYEQYF	TGTGCCAGTAGTATAGCCCCCGGACTAGCGGGAGAGTACGAGCAGTACTTC
once	TRBJ1-4	TRBV7-9	.	CASSLGVSTGANEKLFF	TGTGCCAGCAGCTTAGGTGTTTCCACGGGTGCTAATGAAAAACTGTTTTTT